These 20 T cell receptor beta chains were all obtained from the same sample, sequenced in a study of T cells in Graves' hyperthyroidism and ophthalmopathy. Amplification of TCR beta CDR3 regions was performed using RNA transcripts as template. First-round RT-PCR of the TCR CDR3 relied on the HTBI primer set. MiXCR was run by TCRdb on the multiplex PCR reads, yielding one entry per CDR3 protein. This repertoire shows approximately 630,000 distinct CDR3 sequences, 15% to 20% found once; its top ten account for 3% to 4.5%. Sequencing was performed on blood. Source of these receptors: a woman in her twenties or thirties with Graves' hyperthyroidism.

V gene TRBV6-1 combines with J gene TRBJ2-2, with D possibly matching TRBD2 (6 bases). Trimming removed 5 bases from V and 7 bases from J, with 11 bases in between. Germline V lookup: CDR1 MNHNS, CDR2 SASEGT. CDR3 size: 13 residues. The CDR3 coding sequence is TGTGCCAGCAGTCAAGGGAGGAACGGGGAGCTGTTTTTT. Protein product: CASSQGRNGELFF.

The CDR3: CASSPHPSYEQYF. CDR3 nucleotide sequence: TGTGCCAGCAGCCCCCACCCTTCCTACGAGCAGTACTTC. V gene TRBV7-3 combines with J gene TRBJ2-7; no clear D. The length of the CDR3 is 13 residues. The V gene's germline CDR1 is SGHTA and CDR2 FQGTGA. Between the trimmed V and J ends, which lost 5 bases and 1 base, there was a span of 9 bases.

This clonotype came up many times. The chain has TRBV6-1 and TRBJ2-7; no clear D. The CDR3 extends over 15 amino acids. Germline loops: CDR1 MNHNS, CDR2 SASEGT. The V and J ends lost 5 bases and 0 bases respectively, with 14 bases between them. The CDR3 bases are TGTGCCAGCAGTCAGGAGAAGGGAAGCTCCTACGAGCAGTACTTC. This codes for CASSQEKGSSYEQYF.

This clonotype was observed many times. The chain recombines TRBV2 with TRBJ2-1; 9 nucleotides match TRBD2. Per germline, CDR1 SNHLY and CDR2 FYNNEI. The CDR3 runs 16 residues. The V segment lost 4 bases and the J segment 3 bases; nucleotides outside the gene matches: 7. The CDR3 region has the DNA TGTGCCAGCAGTGGAGAGGGACTAGCCCTCTACAATGAGCAGTTCTTC. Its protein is CASSGEGLALYNEQFF.

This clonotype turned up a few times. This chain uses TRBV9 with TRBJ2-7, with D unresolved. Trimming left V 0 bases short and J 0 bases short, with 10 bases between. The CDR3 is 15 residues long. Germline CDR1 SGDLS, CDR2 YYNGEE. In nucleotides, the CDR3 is TGTGCCAGCAGCGTAGGGGCAGGATACTCCTACGAGCAGTACTTC. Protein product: CASSVGAGYSYEQYF.

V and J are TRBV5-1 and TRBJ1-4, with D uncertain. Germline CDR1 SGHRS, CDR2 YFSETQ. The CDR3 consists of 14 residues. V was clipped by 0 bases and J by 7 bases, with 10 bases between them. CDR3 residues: CASSLESGSEKLFF. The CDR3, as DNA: TGCGCCAGCAGCTTGGAATCTGGTAGTGAAAAACTGTTTTTT.

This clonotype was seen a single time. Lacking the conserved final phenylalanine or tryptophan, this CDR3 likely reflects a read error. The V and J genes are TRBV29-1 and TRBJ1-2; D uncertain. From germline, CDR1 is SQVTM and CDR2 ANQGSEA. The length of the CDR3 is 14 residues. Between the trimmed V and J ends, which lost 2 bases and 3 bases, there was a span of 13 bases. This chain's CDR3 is CSVESGLRDYGYTL. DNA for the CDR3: TGCAGCGTTGAATCTGGGCTGCGGGACTATGGCTACACCCTC.

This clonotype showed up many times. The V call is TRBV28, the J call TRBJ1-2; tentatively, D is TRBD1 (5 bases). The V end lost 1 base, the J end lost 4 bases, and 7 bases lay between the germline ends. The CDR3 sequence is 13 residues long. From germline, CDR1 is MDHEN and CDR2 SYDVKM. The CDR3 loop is CASSLSGAYGYTF. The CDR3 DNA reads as TGTGCCAGCAGTTTATCCGGGGCCTATGGCTACACCTTC.

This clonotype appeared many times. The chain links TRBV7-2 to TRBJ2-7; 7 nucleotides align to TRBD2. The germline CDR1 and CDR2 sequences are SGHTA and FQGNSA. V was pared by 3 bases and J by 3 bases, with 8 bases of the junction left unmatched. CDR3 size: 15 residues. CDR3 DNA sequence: TGTGCCAGCAGCTTGGCGGGAGAGGGCAACTACGAGCAGTACTTC. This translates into CASSLAGEGNYEQYF.

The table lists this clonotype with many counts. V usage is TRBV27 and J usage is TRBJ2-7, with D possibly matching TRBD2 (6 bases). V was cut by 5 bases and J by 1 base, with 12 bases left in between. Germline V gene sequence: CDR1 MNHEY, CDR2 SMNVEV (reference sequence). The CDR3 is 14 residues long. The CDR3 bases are TGTGCCAGCAGTCGGGCGGGAAAGTCCTACGAGCAGTACTTC. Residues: CASSRAGKSYEQYF.

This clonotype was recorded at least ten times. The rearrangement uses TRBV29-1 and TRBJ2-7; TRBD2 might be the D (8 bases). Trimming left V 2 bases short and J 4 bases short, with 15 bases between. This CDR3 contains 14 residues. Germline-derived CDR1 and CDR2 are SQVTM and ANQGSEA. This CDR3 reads CSVEPAGGQYEQYF. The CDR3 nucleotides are TGCAGCGTTGAACCGGCGGGGGGACAGTACGAGCAGTACTTC.

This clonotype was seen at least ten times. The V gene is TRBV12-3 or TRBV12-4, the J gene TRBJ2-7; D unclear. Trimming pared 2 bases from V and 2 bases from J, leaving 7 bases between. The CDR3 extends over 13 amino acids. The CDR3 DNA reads TGTGCCAGCAGTTTACAGAGACCCTACGAGCAGTACTTC. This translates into CASSLQRPYEQYF.

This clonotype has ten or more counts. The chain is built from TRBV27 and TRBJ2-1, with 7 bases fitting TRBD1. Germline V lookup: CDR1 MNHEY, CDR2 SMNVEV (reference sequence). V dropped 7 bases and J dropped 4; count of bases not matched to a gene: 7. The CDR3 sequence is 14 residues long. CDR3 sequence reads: CASKRGGDYNEQFF. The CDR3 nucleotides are TGTGCCAGCAAAAGAGGGGGCGATTACAATGAGCAGTTCTTC.

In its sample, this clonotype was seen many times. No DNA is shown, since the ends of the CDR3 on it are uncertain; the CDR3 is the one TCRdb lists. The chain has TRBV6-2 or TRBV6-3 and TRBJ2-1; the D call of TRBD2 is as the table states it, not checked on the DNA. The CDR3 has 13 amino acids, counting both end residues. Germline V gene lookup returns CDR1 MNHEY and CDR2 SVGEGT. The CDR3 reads CASSTSERVEQFF.

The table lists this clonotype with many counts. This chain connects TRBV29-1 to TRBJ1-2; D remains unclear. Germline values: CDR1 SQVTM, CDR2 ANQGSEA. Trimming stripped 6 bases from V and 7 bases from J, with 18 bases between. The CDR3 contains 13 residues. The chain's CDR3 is CSVESTGVGGYTF. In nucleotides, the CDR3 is TGCAGCGTGGAATCGACCGGGGTGGGTGGCTACACCTTC.

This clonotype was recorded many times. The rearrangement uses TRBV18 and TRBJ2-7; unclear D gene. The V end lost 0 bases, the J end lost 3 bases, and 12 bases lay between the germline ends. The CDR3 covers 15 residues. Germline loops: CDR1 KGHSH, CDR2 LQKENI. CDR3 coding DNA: TGTGCCAGCTCACCACCCTCCGCCACAAACTACGAGCAGTACTTC. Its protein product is CASSPPSATNYEQYF.

CDR3 nucleotide sequence: TGTGCCAGCAGTTTATGGTCACAGGGTCCCTACGAGCAGTACTTC. Protein sequence: CASSLWSQGPYEQYF. The chain links TRBV27 to TRBJ2-7, with a possible D match to TRBD1 (6 bases). Germline CDR1 and CDR2: MNHEY and SMNVEV (reference sequence). V was shortened by 1 base and J by 2 bases, with 12 bases between the two germline ends. The CDR3 contains 15 residues.

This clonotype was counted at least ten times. The CDR3 DNA follows: TGTGCCAGTAGTCCCCCTGGGACTAGCGTATCCGAGCAGTACTTC. Residues: CASSPPGTSVSEQYF. J is TRBJ2-7 and V is TRBV19, with 10 bases lining up with TRBD2. Germline CDR1 reads LNHDA; CDR2 reads SQIVND (reference sequence). The junction had 10 bases not matched to a gene; V was cut back by 5 bases and J by 6 bases. The CDR3 spans 15 residues.

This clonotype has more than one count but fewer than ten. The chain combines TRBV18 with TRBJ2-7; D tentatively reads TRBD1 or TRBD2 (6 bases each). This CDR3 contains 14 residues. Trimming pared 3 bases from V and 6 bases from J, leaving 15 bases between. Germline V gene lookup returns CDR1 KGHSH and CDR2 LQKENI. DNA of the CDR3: TGTGCCAGCTCACCGAATACAGGGAGGAGCGAGCAGTACTTC. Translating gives CASSPNTGRSEQYF. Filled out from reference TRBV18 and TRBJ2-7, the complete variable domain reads NAGVMQNPRHLVRRRGQEARLRCSPMKGHSHVYWYRQLPEEGLKFMVYLQKENIIDESGMPKERFSAEFPKEGPSILRIQQVVRGDSAAYFCASSPNTGRSEQYFGPGTRLTVT.

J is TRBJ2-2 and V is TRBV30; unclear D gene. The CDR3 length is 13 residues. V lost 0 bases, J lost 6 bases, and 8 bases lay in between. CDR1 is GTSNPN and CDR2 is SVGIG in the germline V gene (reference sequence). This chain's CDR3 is CAWSVGRAGELFF. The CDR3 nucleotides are TGTGCCTGGAGTGTAGGGCGCGCCGGGGAGCTGTTTTTT.